One and the same sample provided the 2 T cell receptor beta chains below, sequenced in a study of shared clonotypes between healthy human individuals. The repertoire was sequenced with immunoSEQ multiplex PCR; TCRdb's copy has only in-frame clones and lacks some. The sample carries hundreds of thousands of clones, under 80% recorded once. The sample taken for sequencing was memory CD4+ T cells sorted from blood. As to subset: CD45RA-negative fraction. The source is a woman younger than 45 in good health.

This clone was counted only a few times. The same CDR3 also results from other DNA sequences found in this sample. The chain carries TRBV5-1 and TRBJ2-1; 8 bases are a match to TRBD2. Germline V gives CDR1 SGHRS, CDR2 YFSETQ. CDR3 length equals 14 residues. V shed 5 bases, J shed 2 bases, and the junction held 3 bases outside the gene matches. CDR3 in DNA: TGCGCCAGCAGACTAGCGGAGACCTACAATGAGCAGTTCTTC. The encoded protein is CASRLAETYNEQFF.

This chain uses TRBV7-2 with TRBJ1-2, with D unclear. This CDR3 is built from 15 residues. Germline V gene data show CDR1 as SGHTA and CDR2 as FQGNSA. V lost 5 bases to trimming and J lost 7 bases, with 20 bases between them. The DNA for the CDR3 is TGTGCCAGCAGCCCCCCGGGAGGGCTCCTCTTTGGCTACACCTTC. Translation gives CASSPPGGLLFGYTF. The full variable domain, with the rest looked up from reference TRBV7-2 and TRBJ1-2, is GAGVSQSPSNKVTEKGKDVELRCDPISGHTALYWYRQSLGQGLEFLIYFQGNSAPDKSGLPSDRFSAERTGGSVSTLTIQRTQQEDSAVYLCASSPPGGLLFGYTFGSGTRLTVV.